Listed here is a single TCR beta chain. Its matching antigen is unknown. The data belong to a study of OX40 agonist ivuxolimab in advanced cancers. Study at large: An agonistic human IgG2 monoclonal antibody against OX40 (CD134) was given. The eligibility criteria allowed prior anti-PD-1, anti-PD-L1 or anti-CTLA-4 therapy, and approximately 42% had some. Findings of the study overall: Dose levels from 0.1 to 3.0 mg/kg saw CD4+ and CD8+ blood T cells expand clonally by week 6.

Sampling times: baseline, cycle 4 day 1, cycle 7 day 1. The protocol was immunoSEQ multiplex PCR, while the TCRdb copy is restricted to in-frame clones and leaves out a portion. The data contain around 32,000 clones, roughly 90% of them singletons. This sequence was found in an adult with an advanced solid tumor such as melanoma, head and neck, liver or kidney cancer. The starting material was CD4+ or CD8+ T cells sorted from blood, obtained in a trial of the OX40 agonist ivuxolimab.

DNA for the CDR3: TGTGCCAGCAGTTTGTTCGGTTACGAGCAGTACTTC. Protein sequence: CASSLFGYEQYF. The chain uses TRBV28 and TRBJ2-7, with D uncertain. The germline gives CDR1 MDHEN, CDR2 SYDVKM. There are 12 residues in the CDR3. The V end was cut by 3 bases, the J end by 4 bases, with 7 bases between.